The 10 T cell receptor beta chains below were found in one sample sequenced in a study of T-cell reconstitution after alpha-beta-depleted transplantation in children (dated by TCRdb to 2015 to 2016). In the paper's terms, the treatment or condition label means: allogeneic hematopoietic cell transplantation with graft depleted of TCRalphabeta T cells and CD19 B cells. Libraries were constructed by PCR. Sequenced on an Illumina HiSeq 2500. TCR libraries were prepared with molecular barcoding, using unique molecular identifiers to normalize TCRbeta repertoire quantification. TCRdb took the public reads, trimmed them with fastp at Q25, ran MiXCR for clone calling and kept in-frame beta chains. Each record represents a unique CDR3 protein, reported with the most common genes and DNA among its rows. Recorded for this sample are around 190,000 distinct CDR3 sequences; roughly 6.6% of them occurred a single time. 5.5% to 6.5% of the sample is taken by the ten largest.

Sequencing was performed on PBMCs, taken before TCRalphabeta/CD19-depleted stem cell transplant. The receptors stem from a boy younger than 10 with acute lymphoblastic leukemia, due to receive a stem cell transplant.

For the CDR3, the DNA is TGCGCCAGCAGCACGGGGACTAGCGGGGGCACAGATACGCAGTATTTT. This codes for CASSTGTSGGTDTQYF. The V call is TRBV5-1, the J call TRBJ2-3; 13 bases are shared with TRBD2. The CDR3 consists of 16 residues. Germline CDR1 is SGHRS and CDR2 is YFSETQ. The junction had 3 bases not matched to a gene; V was cut back by 4 bases and J by 1 base.

This clonotype was observed at least ten times. Written as DNA, the CDR3 is TGTGCCAGCAGTACCTGGAGGGATACGCAGTATTTT. This sequence encodes CASSTWRDTQYF. This rearrangement joins TRBV5-4 to TRBJ2-3; maybe TRBD2 (5 bases). Germline CDR1 and CDR2: SGHNT and YYREEE (reference sequence). V dropped 5 bases and J dropped 6 bases, with 10 bases sitting between them. This CDR3 comprises 12 residues.

This clonotype was seen repeatedly, ten times or more. The chain carries TRBV7-9 and TRBJ2-1; D call uncertain. The ends were cut back, 2 bases at V and 9 bases at J, with 8 bases in the middle. The germline V gene encodes CDR1 SEHNR and CDR2 FQNEAQ (reference sequence). The CDR3 loop spans 12 amino acids. The CDR3 DNA reads TGTGCCAGCAGCTTATTGGGCGGTGAGCAGTTCTTC. This gives the protein CASSLLGGEQFF.

This clonotype came up many times. The chain combines TRBV20-1 with TRBJ2-3; either TRBD1 or TRBD2 may supply D (7 bases each). Trimming took 7 bases from V and 0 from J, leaving 23 bases between them. This CDR3 comprises 17 residues. Looked up from germline, CDR1 is DFQATT and CDR2 is SNEGSKA (reference sequence). The CDR3 region has the DNA TGCAGTGGCAGGGGGGCTCCTAGCGGCCGGAGCACAGATACGCAGTATTTT. Amino acid sequence: CSGRGAPSGRSTDTQYF.

This clonotype was counted a few times. The CDR3 reads CASSLEGGQIPDYNEQFF. The CDR3 nucleotides read TGTGCCAGCAGTTTAGAGGGGGGCCAAATCCCCGACTACAATGAGCAGTTCTTC. The J gene is TRBJ2-1, the V gene TRBV12-3 or TRBV12-4; D is perhaps TRBD1 or TRBD2 (6 bases each). The CDR3 has 18 residues. Trimming removed 1 base at V and 3 bases at J, with 19 bases between.

V usage is TRBV27 and J usage is TRBJ2-1; 13 bases map to TRBD2. The V gene's germline CDR1 is MNHEY and CDR2 SMNVEV (reference sequence). The CDR3 is 16 residues long. Germline trimming cut 4 bases from V and 10 bases from J; bases unmatched to any gene: 10. The CDR3 region is CASSSLLAGGPEEQFF. In nucleotides, the CDR3 is TGTGCCAGCAGTTCACTACTAGCGGGAGGGCCGGAGGAGCAGTTCTTC.

This clonotype was seen ten or more times. The chain links TRBV29-1 to TRBJ1-1; D not certain. The germline V gene has CDR1 SQVTM and CDR2 ANQGSEA. Trimming shortened V by 3 bases and J by 4 bases, and 6 bases separated the two germline ends. CDR3 size: 11 residues. The CDR3 bases are TGCAGCGTTGACTTGGGCACTGAAGCTTTCTTT. Translated, it gives CSVDLGTEAFF.

This clonotype was seen once. The chain links TRBV18 to TRBJ2-5; D could derive from TRBD1 or TRBD2 (5 bases each). V lost 4 bases and J 8 bases, leaving 20 bases between the germline ends. CDR1 and CDR2 (germline): KGHSH, LQKENI. There are 15 residues in the CDR3. The chain's CDR3 is CASSLPGPGRDTQYF. The CDR3 DNA reads TGTGCCAGCTCACTCCCGGGCCCGGGACGGGATACCCAGTACTTC. Supplemented by reference TRBV18 and TRBJ2-5, the full variable domain reads NAGVMQNPRHLVRRRGQEARLRCSPMKGHSHVYWYRQLPEEGLKFMVYLQKENIIDESGMPKERFSAEFPKEGPSILRIQQVVRGDSAAYFCASSLPGPGRDTQYFGPGTRLLVL.

This clonotype was counted ten times or more. The genes are TRBV28 and TRBJ2-3; 8 bases map to TRBD2. The CDR3 extends over 15 amino acids. In germline, CDR1 is MDHEN, CDR2 SYDVKM. V shed 2 bases, J shed 2 bases, and the junction held 3 bases outside the gene matches. CDR3 sequence: CASSLPSGLTDTQYF. CDR3 coding DNA: TGTGCCAGCAGTTTACCTAGCGGGCTCACAGATACGCAGTATTTT.

The V and J genes are TRBV7-9 and TRBJ2-2; unclear D gene. Trimming took off 2 bases at V and 7 bases at J, with 5 bases between the two ends. Per the germline V gene, CDR1 is SEHNR and CDR2 is FQNEAQ (reference sequence). This CDR3 has 12 amino acids. The CDR3 sequence is CASSLFGGELFF. The CDR3 bases are TGTGCCAGCAGCTTATTTGGCGGGGAGCTGTTTTTT.